Detailed here is one TCR beta chain. Its binding antigen is unknown. No base quality information exists; no much larger clone differs at one position. This sample was taken from a study of T cell responses to AZD1222 COVID-19 vaccine (dated by TCRdb to the early 2020s). With regard to the full study: A total of more than 230 trial participants underwent TCR sequencing, of whom 207 received two doses of AZD1222 and some 25 received two doses of the MenACWY control vaccine. Trial participants were enrolled into age subgroups of 18-55, 56-69 and 70-plus years, which contained around 150, 28 and 57 TCR-sequenced participants, respectively. Overall results and qualifications from the work: CD4 TCRs associated with the vaccine covered the entire spike protein, and the dominant responses were in regions 160-218 and 743-854. Epitopes outside the regions mutated in the B.1.351 and B.1.1.7 variants were reportedly recognized by nearly half of the unique spike-specific TCRs. Participants were mostly white British and included more females than males, and it was suggested by the authors that clonal diversity may have been underestimated. In the small 56-69-year group, the increase in depth fell short of significance, most likely because of low power. Conclusions about previously exposed vaccinees are limited, since just five to seven AZD1222 recipients were seropositive for SARS-CoV-2 at baseline. A significant rise in spike-specific TCR breadth and depth was observed after two AZD1222 doses relative to day 0 and relative to MenACWY recipients. Because no samples from the day 14 peak response were available, repertoires could be characterized only after the peak T cell response.

The CDR3 regions of human TCRbeta chains were subjected to immunosequencing. The source study handled its data this way. TCRs in the repertoires were compared against a reference library of SARS-CoV-2-specific TCRs that had been generated with the MIRA antigen-specificity platform. Breadth meant the fraction of unique TCRs that were SARS-CoV-2-associated, whereas depth meant the fraction of total T cells that were SARS-CoV-2-associated. Using the MIRA data, each spike-specific TCR was assigned both to the spike region to which the TCR was reactive and to a CD4 or CD8 class. Log10-transformed breadth and depth values were compared by one-way ANOVA with Sidak's multiple comparisons tests. TCRdb re-hosts the immuneACCESS table, in-frame sequences only. Its copies lack some clones; in the studies checked, an unresolved V gene accounts for under half of them, and the cause for the rest is not known. Clone size and V and J calls were adopted from that table, with D and trimming inferred from the DNA. For this sample the table gives tens of thousands of clones, of which about nine tenths were detected only once. The ten largest account for 4.5% of the sample.

The time point label, as the study defines it: baseline before first vaccination. What this sample's treatment or condition label stands for: meningococcal conjugate vaccine given as trial control. Vaccinee samples were obtained from the UK trials COV001 and COV002, which included a single-blind randomized controlled phase 2/3 trial of AZD1222 (ChAdOx1 nCoV-19) in healthy adults. For TCRbeta chain sequencing, PBMC samples from trial participants were taken at day 0 and at day 28 after the second dose. Counted from cysteine to phenylalanine, this CDR3 has 15 amino acids. Here the CDR3 DNA is all that survives: 45 bases in frame from base 1. Trimming costs V 5 bases and J 3 bases, and their ends lie 16 bases apart. The germline V gene (reference sequence) gives CDR1 as MNHEY and CDR2 as SMNVEV.

The sequenced sample was peripheral blood, obtained on day 0 of MenACWY control vaccination. The chain is encoded by TRBV27 joined to TRBJ1-2; perhaps TRBD1 is the D gene, with 5 bases matching. The receptor comes from an adult in good health. The CDR3 region: CASSPLGGGDYGYTF. The DNA is TGTGCCAGCAGTCCTCTCGGGGGAGGAGACTATGGCTACACCTTC.